This TCR beta chain was obtained from a study of blood T cell repertoires in COVID-19 (dated by TCRdb to the early 2020s). Study-level background: Samples from collaborators originated in the United States, Italy and Spain and spanned both the acute and convalescent phases of COVID-19. Sample metadata almost always included a de-identified subject ID, COVID-19 status, age in years and sex. Where HLA class I and class II types were available, the types were taken from metadata supplied by the sample provider, not from assay-based typing. The prospective study material was composed of cDNA or gDNA derived from T cells, B-cell-depleted T cells, or PBMCs. The repertoires were released in a freely available public database intended as a resource for research on the immune response to SARS-CoV-2. The samples were drawn from two sources: the first 160 participants of the ongoing ImmuneRACE study, and 950 to 1,500 subjects contributed by 6 global collaborators. Deeply sampled blood TCRbeta repertoires from subjects exposed to, actively infected with, or recovered from COVID-19 were included in the dataset. The full study reports these points: The amount of clinical and demographic metadata varied by source and participant and was provided uncurated.

The CDR3 sequence holds 13 residues, the cysteine and phenylalanine included. Just the 39-base CDR3 DNA is kept, in frame starting at base 1. Per the germline V gene, LGHNA is the CDR1 and YSLEER is the CDR2. The junction shows trimming of 5 bases on V and 4 bases on J, and the gene matches do not reach 2 bases of it. Note on this clone: It has no known antigen specificity. Base qualities are not at hand, and no much larger clone is one base apart.

In Seattle, one collaborating source enrolled patients while the infection was active and tracked those patients longitudinally over the course of disease. Each collaborating institution followed its own protocols to collect whole blood in K2EDTA tubes. For TCRbeta analysis, collaborator samples were shipped as frozen whole blood, as isolated PBMCs, or as DNA extracted from either sample type. TCRbeta CDR3 regions were amplified from genomic DNA by means of the immunoSEQ Assay, a bias-controlled multiplex PCR. Per the authors' processing: Nucleated cell counts per sample were estimated from amplification of reference gene primers within the assay. To quantify the absolute abundance of each unique TCRbeta CDR3 rearrangement, sequence reads were collapsed and filtered. For each sample, productive Simpson clonality was calculated as the square root of Simpson's diversity index across productive rearrangements. Held by TCRdb, this immuneACCESS table contains in-frame sequences only and omits some clones. Under half of the omission traces to an unresolved V gene where checked; the cause of the rest is unknown. That table furnishes V, J and clone size, whereas the DNA furnished D and trimming. This sample is represented by about 250,000 clones; 70% to 85% of them were singletons. Clones ranked in the top ten supply 0.75% to 0.95% of the sample.

The receptor comes from a human donor with COVID-19, enrolled during active disease. The donor label of this sample is uncertain. The chain is encoded by TRBV4-3 joined to TRBJ1-2; 9 central nucleotides agree with TRBD1. The source material was peripheral blood. The CDR3 protein is CASSLDRGYGYTF. The DNA sequence reads TGCGCCAGCAGCTTGGACAGGGGCTATGGCTACACCTTC.